Only a few counts were recorded for the clone carrying this TCR beta chain. Its antigen is still unknown. The CDR3 has 13 amino acids. Trimming removed 0 bases from V and 5 bases from J, with 8 bases in between. Every donor contributed about 10 milliliters of peripheral blood by blood draw. Combining a sample-barcoded 5' primer with a J-beta primer mix, a second PCR ran for 7 to 11 cycles. TCRdb used MiXCR to reprocess the 5' RACE reads, holding one entry per CDR3 protein. The sample includes under 750,000 distinct CDR3 sequences, around 48% of them seen just once. This specimen belongs to a study of blood T cells in healthy people across ages. Across the whole study: Using template switching, researchers captured about one barcoded beta molecule for each two T cells. General study results and limits: The lack of PBMC sorting stopped any conclusive naive versus antigen-experienced comparison. The long-lived group displayed more naive CD4+ cells, plus higher diversity, than the aged donors did.

The TCR sequence derives from an elderly man in good health. The sequenced material came from blood. The V call is TRBV12-3 or TRBV12-4, the J call TRBJ2-7; D may be TRBD2 (5 bases). The CDR3 nucleotides are TGTGCCAGCAGTTTAGCCGACTACCACGAGCAGTACTTC. This sequence encodes CASSLADYHEQYF.